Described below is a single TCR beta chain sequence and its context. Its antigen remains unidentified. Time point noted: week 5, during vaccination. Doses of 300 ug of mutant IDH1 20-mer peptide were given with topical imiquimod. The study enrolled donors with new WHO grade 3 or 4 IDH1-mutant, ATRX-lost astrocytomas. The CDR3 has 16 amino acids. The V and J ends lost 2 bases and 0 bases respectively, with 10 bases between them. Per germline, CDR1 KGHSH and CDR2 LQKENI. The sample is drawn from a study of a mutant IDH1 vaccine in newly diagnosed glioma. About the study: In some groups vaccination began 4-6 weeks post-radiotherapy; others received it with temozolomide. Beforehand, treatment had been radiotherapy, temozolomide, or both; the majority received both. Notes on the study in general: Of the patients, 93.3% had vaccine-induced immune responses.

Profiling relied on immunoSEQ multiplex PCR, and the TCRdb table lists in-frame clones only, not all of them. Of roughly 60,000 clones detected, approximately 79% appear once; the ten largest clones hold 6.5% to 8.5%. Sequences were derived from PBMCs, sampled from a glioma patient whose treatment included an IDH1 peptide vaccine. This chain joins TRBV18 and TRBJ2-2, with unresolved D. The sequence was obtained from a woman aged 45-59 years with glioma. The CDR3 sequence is CASSPVAFPNTGELFF. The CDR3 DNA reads TGTGCCAGCTCACCAGTTGCGTTCCCGAACACCGGGGAGCTGTTTTTT.